The 17 T cell receptor beta chains below all came from one sample that was sequenced in a study of T cells in Graves' hyperthyroidism and ophthalmopathy. The CDR3 regions of TCR beta were amplified from RNA transcripts. RT-PCR in the first round (using the HTBI primer set) targeted the TCR CDR3. One entry per CDR3 protein results from TCRdb running MiXCR on the multiplex PCR reads. The table lists roughly 400,000 distinct CDR3 sequences, about 14% of them singletons. The sequenced material came from blood. The receptors come from a man over 45 with Graves' ophthalmopathy.

With regard to this clonotype: Since a much larger clone is just one base distant, this may be a read error. The rearrangement links TRBV7-2 to TRBJ2-7; 8 nucleotides agree with TRBD2. V lost 0 bases and J lost 3; bases outside the gene matches: 4. The V gene's germline CDR1 is SGHTA and CDR2 FQGNSA. The CDR3 runs 15 residues. CDR3 bases: TGTGCCAGCAGCTTAGCTTCGGCGGGAGGCTACGAGCAGTACTTC. Its protein is CASSLASAGGYEQYF.

This clonotype turned up a few times. The rearrangement links TRBV20-1 to TRBJ1-4, with D perhaps matching TRBD1 (6 bases). CDR3 size: 16 residues. Germline V gene lookup returns CDR1 DFQATT and CDR2 SNEGSKA (reference sequence). Trimming took 0 bases from V and 7 from J, leaving 18 bases between them. CDR3 coding DNA: TGCAGTGCTAGAGATCATCGACAGGAATGGGTTGAAAAACTGTTTTTT. Translating it yields CSARDHRQEWVEKLFF.

This clonotype was observed many times. Written as DNA, the CDR3 is TGCAGTGCTAGAGTCGGGACTAGTCACAATGAGCAGTTCTTC. This codes for CSARVGTSHNEQFF. The J gene is TRBJ2-1, the V gene TRBV20-1; 8 bases are shared with TRBD2. In germline, CDR1 is DFQATT, CDR2 SNEGSKA (reference sequence). The V and J ends lost 1 base and 5 bases, in that order; junction bases with no gene match: 4. The CDR3 spans 14 residues.

This clonotype has ten or more counts. This chain connects TRBV20-1 to TRBJ2-7, with TRBD2 matching over 8 bases. Trimming at V came to 1 base and at J to 4 bases, leaving 6 bases not matched to a gene. The CDR3 extends over 14 amino acids. The germline gives CDR1 DFQATT, CDR2 SNEGSKA (reference sequence). The CDR3 DNA sequence: TGCAGTGCTAGAGCCCCTCTAGCGGGTTACGAGCAGTACTTC. This encodes CSARAPLAGYEQYF.

This clonotype was recorded many times. The J gene is TRBJ2-1, the V gene TRBV29-1; 11 bases fit TRBD2. The CDR3 length is 15 residues. Trimming at V came to 4 bases and at J to 13 bases, leaving 15 bases not matched to a gene. CDR1 SQVTM and CDR2 ANQGSEA come from the germline V gene. In DNA form, the CDR3 reads TGCAGCGTTGGGGCGTCCCTTACTAGCGGGAGTCCCCAGTTCTTC. Amino acids: CSVGASLTSGSPQFF.

This sequence joins TRBV7-9 and TRBJ2-1, with D perhaps TRBD1 (6 bases). Trimming pared 7 bases from V and 0 bases from J, leaving 13 bases between. Germline V gene sequence: CDR1 SEHNR, CDR2 FQNEAQ (reference sequence). The CDR3 contains 15 residues. The CDR3 DNA reads TGTGCCAGCACCCCCCGGGACATCTCCTACAATGAGCAGTTCTTC. This sequence encodes CASTPRDISYNEQFF.

This clonotype was observed a few times. The CDR3 DNA is TGTGCCAGCAGTGAAGTGACAGGGATGAACACTGAAGCTTTCTTT. Translated: CASSEVTGMNTEAFF. The J gene is TRBJ1-1, the V gene TRBV6-1, with 7 nucleotides matching TRBD1. This CDR3 spans 15 amino acids. Per germline, CDR1 MNHNS and CDR2 SASEGT. Trimming took 1 base from V and 0 from J; bases not matched to a gene: 2.

This clonotype was observed a handful of times. This chain connects TRBV20-1 to TRBJ2-3; D is tentatively TRBD1 or TRBD2 (5 bases each). CDR1 DFQATT and CDR2 SNEGSKA come from the germline V gene (reference sequence). The CDR3 extends over 13 amino acids. V lost 6 bases and J 10 bases, leaving 20 bases between the germline ends. The CDR3 spells CSATGAPLSPQYF. The CDR3 coding sequence is TGCAGTGCCACCGGGGCCCCCCTTTCCCCGCAGTATTTT.

This chain uses TRBV9 with TRBJ2-7; TRBD2 aligns across 7 bases. The CDR3 spans 15 residues. J was trimmed by 5 bases and V by 3 bases; bases with no gene match: 11. Germline V gene sequence: CDR1 SGDLS, CDR2 YYNGEE. DNA for the CDR3: TGTGCCAGCAGCGCTCAGCCGAGTGGGGGGGACGAGCAGTACTTC. Residues: CASSAQPSGGDEQYF.

A remark on this clonotype: The germline gene is not matched at one end of the junction; a read error may be the cause. This chain joins TRBV7-9 and TRBJ1-4; tentative D call: TRBD1 (5 bases). The CDR3 runs 16 residues. Per germline, CDR1 SEHNR and CDR2 FQNEAQ (reference sequence). CDR3 residues: CSSSPSLRVTNEKLFF. CDR3 in DNA: TGTTCCAGCAGCCCATCCCTCAGGGTTACGAATGAAAAACTGTTTTTT.

This sequence joins TRBV27 and TRBJ1-5, with 8 positions matching TRBD1. Trimming took 8 bases from V and 0 from J; bases not matched to a gene: 3. The germline gives CDR1 MNHEY, CDR2 SMNVEV (reference sequence). The CDR3 is 14 residues long. The DNA of the CDR3 is TGTGCCAGCCAGGACAGGGCTAGCAATCAGCCCCAGCATTTT. It encodes CASQDRASNQPQHF.

Ten or more counts support this clonotype. The rearrangement links TRBV20-1 to TRBJ2-7; 10 bases line up with TRBD2. The V gene end was trimmed by 6 bases and the J gene end by 5 bases; junction bases not matched to a gene: 7. The germline gives CDR1 DFQATT, CDR2 SNEGSKA (reference sequence). CDR3 length: 13 residues. CDR3 amino acids: CSAPGLAEHEQYF. Here the CDR3 DNA reads TGCAGTGCACCCGGACTAGCGGAACACGAGCAGTACTTC.

This clonotype has only a few counts. V is TRBV10-3 and J is TRBJ2-2; 7 bases match TRBD2. Germline values: CDR1 ENHRY, CDR2 SYGVKD. J lost 4 bases, V lost 0 bases, and 8 bases had no gene match. The CDR3 is made up of 17 amino acids. The CDR3: CAISESASERGTGELFF. The CDR3 nucleotides are TGTGCCATCAGTGAGTCGGCGTCCGAGCGGGGCACCGGGGAGCTGTTTTTT.

This clonotype was seen ten or more times. This chain joins TRBV29-1 and TRBJ2-3; D is perhaps TRBD2 (7 bases). Germline CDR1 reads SQVTM; CDR2 reads ANQGSEA. CDR3 length: 13 residues. V lost 4 bases to trimming and J lost 4 bases, with 12 bases between them. The CDR3 nucleotides are TGCAGCGTTGCCGGGGGGCGGTCAGATACGCAGTATTTT. Translating it yields CSVAGGRSDTQYF.

This clonotype occurred many times. CDR3 in amino acids: CASDPGTSGRDEQFF. For the CDR3, the DNA is TGTGCCAGTGATCCCGGGACTAGCGGGAGGGATGAGCAGTTCTTC. J is TRBJ2-1 and V is TRBV10-3; TRBD2 matches 16 bases. The V gene's germline CDR1 is ENHRY and CDR2 SYGVKD. Unmatched junction bases numbered 8, after V lost 10 bases and J lost 8 bases. This CDR3 spans 15 amino acids.

Ten or more counts support this clonotype. Here the CDR3 reads CSASLPGLGGDTQYF. DNA for the CDR3: TGCAGTGCTAGCCTTCCGGGACTAGGGGGAGATACGCAGTATTTT. The V and J genes are TRBV20-1 and TRBJ2-3, with TRBD2 matching 8 bases. Germline CDR1 is DFQATT and CDR2 is SNEGSKA (reference sequence). J gave up 5 bases and V 3 bases, and 10 bases lay outside the gene matches. This CDR3 comprises 15 residues.

This clonotype was seen repeatedly, ten times or more. The chain employs TRBV12-3 or TRBV12-4 and TRBJ2-3, with D unresolved. This CDR3 contains 15 residues. V was trimmed by 3 bases and J by 0 bases, leaving 10 bases between them. Here the CDR3 reads CASSFWESSTDTQYF. The CDR3 nucleotides are TGTGCCAGCAGTTTTTGGGAATCTAGCACAGATACGCAGTATTTT.